The 28 T cell receptor beta chains reported below all come from one sample, sequenced in a study of T cell responses to AZD1222 COVID-19 vaccine (dated by TCRdb to the early 2020s). The method behind the library was the immunoSEQ multiplex PCR assay. The source is immuneACCESS, and TCRdb retained only in-frame sequences with V and J called. Part of the clones is not carried over; for the studies checked, unresolved V genes explain less than half of this, and the remainder is unexplained. The sample table records roughly 150,000 clones; roughly 90% of these occur just once. The ten largest clones add up to about 3.7% of the sample. The intended sense of this specimen's time point label: baseline before first vaccination. The material was peripheral blood, obtained on day 0 of AZD1222 vaccination. Source of these receptors: an adult in good health.

The V and J genes are TRBV19 and TRBJ2-1, with 9 bases aligning to TRBD1. This CDR3 is 14 amino acids long. From germline, CDR1 is LNHDA and CDR2 SQIVND (reference sequence). J lost 5 bases, V lost 6 bases, and 5 bases had no gene match. The CDR3 region has the DNA TGTGCCAGTAGGCGGGACAGGGCTAACAATGAGCAGTTCTTC. Translating gives CASRRDRANNEQFF.

This clone has only a few counts. The J gene is TRBJ2-1, the V gene TRBV5-1, with D hard to call. The germline CDR1 and CDR2 sequences are SGHRS and YFSETQ. The CDR3 is made up of 11 amino acids. V was trimmed by 0 bases and J by 8 bases, leaving 3 bases between them. The CDR3 bases are TGCGCCAGCAGCTTGGCATATGAGCAGTTCTTC. Amino acid sequence: CASSLAYEQFF.

The chain is built from TRBV12-3 or TRBV12-4 and TRBJ2-7; D is tentatively TRBD1 or TRBD2 (5 bases each). CDR3 length: 13 residues. The V end was cut by 5 bases, the J end by 3 bases, with 11 bases between. CDR3 sequence (DNA): TGTGCCAGCAGTCCCGGGACGGGCTACGAGCAGTACTTC. This translates into CASSPGTGYEQYF.

The J gene is TRBJ2-1, the V gene TRBV7-2; the match to TRBD2 covers 8 bases. J was trimmed by 10 bases and V by 5 bases; bases with no gene match: 10. This CDR3 has 14 amino acids. Germline CDR1 is SGHTA and CDR2 is FQGNSA. This chain's CDR3 is CASSPGTRGEEQFF. The CDR3 DNA reads as TGTGCCAGCAGCCCCGGGACTAGGGGGGAAGAGCAGTTCTTC.

The chain uses TRBV15 and TRBJ2-1; 11 nucleotides agree with TRBD2. The CDR3 covers 16 residues. In germline, CDR1 is LNHNV, CDR2 YYDKDF (reference sequence). The junction had 3 bases not matched to a gene; V was cut back by 3 bases and J by 2 bases. The CDR3 sequence: CATSSIAGGTYNEQFF. CDR3 in DNA: TGTGCCACCAGCAGTATAGCGGGAGGGACCTACAATGAGCAGTTCTTC.

This clone was seen just once. The V gene is TRBV2, the J gene TRBJ1-6; D remains unclear. CDR3 length equals 12 residues. Germline V gives CDR1 SNHLY, CDR2 FYNNEI. Deletions cut 5 bases from V and 10 bases from J, with 9 bases between. CDR3 protein: CASSLLPSPLHF. The CDR3 DNA reads as TGTGCCAGCAGTCTTCTCCCCTCACCCCTCCACTTT. The full variable domain, its missing parts supplied by reference TRBV2 and TRBJ1-6, is EPEVTQTPSHQVTQMGQEVILRCVPISNHLYFYWYRQILGQKVEFLVSFYNNEISEKSEIFDDQFSVERPDGSNFTLKIRSTKLEDSAMYFCASSLLPSPLHFGNGTRLTVT.

The chain employs TRBV19 and TRBJ2-1; possible D gene TRBD2, 6 bases. Germline-derived CDR1 and CDR2 are LNHDA and SQIVND (reference sequence). Trimming removed 6 bases from V and 5 bases from J, with 17 bases in between. This CDR3 is 15 amino acids long. The CDR3 sequence: CASRPGGLVDNEQFF. The CDR3 bases are TGTGCCAGTAGACCCGGGGGACTGGTTGACAATGAGCAGTTCTTC.

The chain joins TRBV28 to TRBJ1-2; D not certain. The V gene lost 10 bases and the J gene lost 7 bases, with 13 bases spanning the gap. Germline lookup yields CDR1 MDHEN and CDR2 SYDVKM. This CDR3 spans 11 amino acids. CDR3 bases: TGTGCCACCTACGAAGACTCTGGCTACACCTTC. It yields the protein CATYEDSGYTF.

The genes are TRBV10-1 and TRBJ2-5; D is ambiguous. The germline V gene has CDR1 WNHNN and CDR2 SYGVQD (reference sequence). The V end was cut by 4 bases, the J end by 4 bases, with 13 bases between. The CDR3 consists of 14 residues. CDR3 in amino acids: CASSARPGGETQYF. Here the CDR3 DNA reads TGCGCCAGCAGTGCGAGACCCGGCGGAGAGACCCAGTACTTC.

This clone was seen only once. V usage is TRBV5-1 and J usage is TRBJ1-2; 7 nucleotides match TRBD1. CDR1 is SGHRS, CDR2 YFSETQ, per germline. This CDR3 contains 14 residues. V shed 4 bases, J shed 4 bases, and the junction held 7 bases outside the gene matches. The CDR3 is CASSEEWTGYGYTF. Here the CDR3 DNA reads TGCGCCAGCAGCGAGGAGTGGACAGGCTATGGCTACACCTTC.

This rearrangement joins TRBV7-2 to TRBJ1-3; 9 bases are a match to TRBD1. Germline V lookup: CDR1 SGHTA, CDR2 FQGNSA. V gave up 3 bases and J gave up 4 bases; unmatched junction bases: 7. CDR3 size: 16 residues. This chain's CDR3 is CASSFGTGQSGNTIYF. The CDR3 bases are TGTGCCAGCAGCTTTGGGACAGGGCAATCGGGAAACACCATATATTTT. The variable domain in full, with the rest retrieved from reference TRBV7-2 and TRBJ1-3, is GAGVSQSPSNKVTEKGKDVELRCDPISGHTALYWYRQSLGQGLEFLIYFQGNSAPDKSGLPSDRFSAERTGGSVSTLTIQRTQQEDSAVYLCASSFGTGQSGNTIYFGEGSWLTVV.

The chain uses TRBV7-6 and TRBJ2-2, with 9 bases that match TRBD2. V gave up 5 bases and J gave up 5 bases; unmatched junction bases: 9. Germline loops: CDR1 SGHVS, CDR2 FNYEAQ. CDR3 size: 16 residues. CDR3 residues: CASSRQASGTTGELFF. CDR3 DNA: TGTGCCAGCAGCCGCCAAGCTAGCGGGACTACCGGGGAGCTGTTTTTT.

Concerning this clone: Other DNA sequences from this sample encode an identical CDR3 as well. The chain carries TRBV28 and TRBJ2-1; D not resolved. CDR1 and CDR2 (germline): MDHEN, SYDVKM. Trimming shortened V by 5 bases and J by 7 bases, and 9 bases separated the two germline ends. This CDR3 is built from 12 residues. CDR3 loop: CASSLPRNEQFF. In DNA form, the CDR3 reads TGTGCCAGCAGTCTACCTAGGAATGAGCAGTTCTTC.

This clone was picked up one time. The junction differs from germline at one of its ends, possibly a read error. This rearrangement joins TRBV23-1 to TRBJ1-2, with a weak D call TRBD1 (6 bases). TRBV23-1 is flagged as an ORF with uncertain function. The CDR3 has 10 amino acids. The DNA of the CDR3 is TGCGCCAGCGGAGGGGGGATAATTGGATTC. Its translation is CASGGGIIGF.

This sequence joins TRBV6-6 and TRBJ2-6, with D perhaps being TRBD1 or TRBD2 (5 bases each). CDR3 length: 20 residues. Per the germline V gene, CDR1 is MNHNY and CDR2 is SVGAGI (reference sequence). Trimming took 5 bases from V and 13 from J, leaving 36 bases between them. The CDR3 here is CASSPLPGATLLSGAVVLTF. The CDR3 DNA is TGTGCCAGCAGTCCCCTCCCCGGGGCTACACTACTCTCTGGCGCGGTGGTCCTGACTTTC.

This clone was recorded once. This chain connects TRBV28 to TRBJ2-7; TRBD1 matches at 9 bases. Germline trimming cut 10 bases from V and 4 bases from J; bases unmatched to any gene: 8. Germline loops: CDR1 MDHEN, CDR2 SYDVKM. The length of the CDR3 is 13 residues. DNA for the CDR3: TGTGCCACCGGTCTGGGGACAGGGTACGAGCAGTACTTC. This encodes CATGLGTGYEQYF. The full variable domain, completed using reference TRBV28 and TRBJ2-7, is DVKVTQSSRYLVKRTGEKVFLECVQDMDHENMFWYRQDPGLGLRLIYFSYDVKMKEKGDIPEGYSVSREKKERFSLILESASTNQTSMYLCATGLGTGYEQYFGPGTRLTVT.

The chain is built from TRBV7-8 and TRBJ2-1; 8 bases fit TRBD2. Germline values: CDR1 SGHVS, CDR2 FQNEAQ. The CDR3 is 14 residues long. Trimming cost V 5 bases and J 15 bases; bases outside gene matches: 15. The CDR3: CASSPGSVREARFF. The CDR3 region has the DNA TGTGCCAGCAGCCCGGGGTCCGTGCGGGAGGCACGGTTCTTC.

The CDR3 loop is CASSLVAGVTYEQYF. The CDR3 DNA is TGTGCCAGCAGCTTAGTAGCGGGGGTTACCTACGAGCAGTACTTC. The chain employs TRBV13 and TRBJ2-7, with 9 bases fitting TRBD2. J gave up 2 bases and V 1 base, and 3 bases lay outside the gene matches. CDR3 length equals 15 residues. CDR1 and CDR2 from the germline V gene are PRHDT and FYEKMQ (reference sequence). The full variable domain, in which reference TRBV13 and TRBJ2-7 provide the parts outside the CDR3, is AAGVIQSPRHLIKEKRETATLKCYPIPRHDTVYWYQQGPGQDPQFLISFYEKMQSDKGSIPDRFSAQQFSDYHSELNMSSLELGDSALYFCASSLVAGVTYEQYFGPGTRLTVT.

The chain uses TRBV30 and TRBJ1-1; D is possibly TRBD1 (5 bases). V lost 4 bases, J lost 0 bases, and 12 bases lay in between. CDR3 length equals 14 residues. CDR1 and CDR2 from the germline V gene are GTSNPN and SVGIG (reference sequence). In DNA, the CDR3 is TGTGCCTGGAACCCGGGACGGATGAACACTGAAGCTTTCTTT. This codes for CAWNPGRMNTEAFF.

The DNA for the CDR3 is TGTGCCAGCAGTTCGTTTAACTATGGCTACACCTTC. The encoded protein is CASSSFNYGYTF. The chain is built from TRBV6-5 and TRBJ1-2; D uncertain. Germline V CDR1 and CDR2: MNHEY, SVGAGI. The CDR3 spans 12 residues. Trimming pared 4 bases from V and 1 base from J, leaving 4 bases between.

The chain employs TRBV6-5 and TRBJ1-1, with D tentatively TRBD1 (5 bases). In germline, CDR1 is MNHEY, CDR2 SVGAGI. Trimming shortened V by 6 bases and J by 3 bases, and 14 bases separated the two germline ends. The CDR3 is 14 residues long. Here the CDR3 DNA reads TGTGCCAGCAGGGTACAGGAGGGGCACACTGAAGCTTTCTTT. Amino acids: CASRVQEGHTEAFF.

This clone was counted a few times. V gene TRBV18 combines with J gene TRBJ2-3; D unclear. This CDR3 region has 15 residues. Germline CDR1 reads KGHSH; CDR2 reads LQKENI. Trimming cost V 2 bases and J 0 bases, with 9 bases left between them. DNA for the CDR3: TGTGCCAGCTCACCAGAAATTACTAGCACAGATACGCAGTATTTT. Protein product: CASSPEITSTDTQYF.

The chain recombines TRBV5-4 with TRBJ2-7; 7 bases agree with TRBD1. After removal of 2 bases from V and 5 bases from J, the junction contained 10 bases not matched to a gene. The CDR3 has 15 residues. CDR1 is SGHNT, CDR2 YYREEE, per germline (reference sequence). CDR3 DNA sequence: TGTGCCAGCAGCTTACTGGGACAGCGAGGGCACGAGCAGTACTTC. Its protein is CASSLLGQRGHEQYF.

V usage is TRBV5-1 and J usage is TRBJ1-2; D ambiguous. The V and J ends lost 5 bases and 5 bases respectively, with 13 bases between them. The CDR3 sequence is 13 residues long. The germline V gene has CDR1 SGHRS and CDR2 YFSETQ. The CDR3 region is CASSLEGSYGYTF. For the CDR3, the DNA is TGCGCCAGCAGTCTGGAGGGTAGTTATGGCTACACCTTC.

The V gene is TRBV19, the J gene TRBJ1-6; 8 positions agree with TRBD1. CDR1 is LNHDA, CDR2 SQIVND, per germline (reference sequence). The CDR3 totals 15 residues. V was pared by 5 bases and J by 3 bases, with 3 bases of the junction left unmatched. The CDR3 protein is CASSSTGGYNSPLHF. CDR3 nucleotides: TGTGCCAGTAGTTCTACAGGGGGCTATAATTCACCCCTCCACTTT.

The chain is built from TRBV28 and TRBJ1-1, with D tentatively TRBD1 (5 bases). The length of the CDR3 is 16 residues. With 10 bases removed from V and 0 bases from J, the gap between germline ends came to 21 bases. Germline-derived CDR1 and CDR2 are MDHEN and SYDVKM. The CDR3 DNA reads TGTGCCACTAAAATACCGGGGGATAGCATGAACACTGAAGCTTTCTTT. It translates to CATKIPGDSMNTEAFF.

The gene calls are TRBV6-1 and TRBJ1-2; D is undetermined. CDR1 MNHNS and CDR2 SASEGT come from the germline V gene. The CDR3 is 13 residues long. V was cut by 0 bases and J by 7 bases, with 9 bases left in between. The chain's CDR3 is CASSEAREGGYTF. The CDR3 coding sequence is TGTGCCAGCAGTGAAGCGCGGGAGGGTGGCTACACCTTC.

CDR3 sequence (DNA): TGTGCCAGTAGCCTCCTACCAGGGGGCACCGGGGAGCTGTTTTTT. It translates to CASSLLPGGTGELFF. The chain carries TRBV19 and TRBJ2-2; 7 bases fit TRBD1. Losses at the gene ends were 6 bases for V and 4 bases for J; bases not matched to a gene: 8. Per germline, CDR1 LNHDA and CDR2 SQIVND (reference sequence). This CDR3 has 15 residues.